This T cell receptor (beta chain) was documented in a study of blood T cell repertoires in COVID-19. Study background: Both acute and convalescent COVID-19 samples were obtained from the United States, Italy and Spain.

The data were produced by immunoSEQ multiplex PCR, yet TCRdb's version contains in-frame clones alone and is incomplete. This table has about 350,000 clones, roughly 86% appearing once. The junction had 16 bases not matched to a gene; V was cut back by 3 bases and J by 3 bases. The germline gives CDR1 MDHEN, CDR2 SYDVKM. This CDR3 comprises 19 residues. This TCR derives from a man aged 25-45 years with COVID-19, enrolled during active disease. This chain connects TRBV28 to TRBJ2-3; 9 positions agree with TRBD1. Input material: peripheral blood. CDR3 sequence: CASSFWVLSGTGTTDTQYF. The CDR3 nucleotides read TGTGCCAGCAGTTTTTGGGTTTTGTCTGGGACAGGGACGACAGATACGCAGTATTTT.